Described below is a single T cell receptor beta chain sequence and its context. The antigen is undetermined. CDR1 is LGHNA and CDR2 is YSLEER in the germline V gene. The CDR3 is 16 residues long. V lost 4 bases, J lost 2 bases, and 7 bases stayed unmatched. The record originates from a study of post-analysis software for immune sequencing data. Study results and caveats: Controls significantly exceeded multiple sclerosis patients in normalized Chao1 diversity. TRBV5-6, TRBV5-1 and TRBV20-1 belonged to a set of roughly 5 TRBV segments that were more frequent in patients than controls.

Included in the TCR beta cDNA libraries were unique molecular identifiers. It was from roughly 1 to 10 million T cells that 500,000 or so cDNA molecules came. In TCRdb, the PCR reads were re-called with MiXCR into one record per CDR3 protein. Of approximately 660,000 distinct CDR3 sequences in the sample, 59% were seen once. Sequencing was performed on blood. The sequence derives from a girl aged 2 to 10 with multiple sclerosis. The chain has TRBV4-3 and TRBJ2-3, with 9 nucleotides matching TRBD2. The CDR3 region is CASSLGLARFTDTQYF. CDR3 coding DNA: TGCGCCAGCAGCCTGGGACTAGCTAGGTTCACAGATACGCAGTATTTT.